This T cell receptor (beta chain) was sequenced for a study of a mutant IDH1 vaccine in newly diagnosed glioma. For the study at large: Before enrollment, patients got radiotherapy alone, temozolomide alone, or mostly the combination.

TCRdb keeps only in-frame clones here, not all; method: immunoSEQ multiplex PCR. The repertoire holds tens of thousands of clones, with 75% to 85% as singletons. V was shortened by 4 bases and J by 5 bases, with 8 bases between the two germline ends. CDR3 length: 13 residues. Germline CDR1 and CDR2: KGHSH and LQKENI. As to time point: week 23, last vaccination. The investigators gave 300 ug of mutant IDH1 20-mer peptide in each vaccine dose, together with topical imiquimod. Astrocytomas that were new, WHO grade 3 or 4, IDH1-mutant and ATRX-lost were present in the donors. This clone was seen a single time. The antigen remains undetermined.

The sample in question was PBMCs, obtained from a glioma patient whose treatment included an IDH1 peptide vaccine. The TCR comes from a man aged 35 to 55 with glioma. This chain joins TRBV18 and TRBJ1-4; D uncertain. The CDR3 spells CASSLRKNEKLFF. The DNA of the CDR3 is TGTGCCAGCTCACTCAGGAAAAATGAAAAACTGTTTTTT. Full variable domain (rest looked up from reference TRBV18 and TRBJ1-4): NAGVMQNPRHLVRRRGQEARLRCSPMKGHSHVYWYRQLPEEGLKFMVYLQKENIIDESGMPKERFSAEFPKEGPSILRIQQVVRGDSAAYFCASSLRKNEKLFFGSGTQLSVL.